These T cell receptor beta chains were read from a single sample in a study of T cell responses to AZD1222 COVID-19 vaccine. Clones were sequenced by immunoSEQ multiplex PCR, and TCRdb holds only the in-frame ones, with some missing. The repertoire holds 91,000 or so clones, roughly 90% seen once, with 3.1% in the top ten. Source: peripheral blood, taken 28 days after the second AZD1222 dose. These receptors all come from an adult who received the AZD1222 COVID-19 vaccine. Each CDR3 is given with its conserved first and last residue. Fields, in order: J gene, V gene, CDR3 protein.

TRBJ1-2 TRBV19 CASSIKAGDYGYTF
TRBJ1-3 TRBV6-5 CASTKAGTAGNTIYF
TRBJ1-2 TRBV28 CASNPRYDGYTF
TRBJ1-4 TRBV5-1 CASSQLTGTREKLFF
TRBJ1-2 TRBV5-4 CASSPSGTASPWLYTF
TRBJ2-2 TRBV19 CASIATGNTGELFF
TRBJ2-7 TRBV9 CASSVAPTDYEQYF
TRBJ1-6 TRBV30 CAWSPGVFNSPLHF
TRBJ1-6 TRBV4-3 CASSLIPRAGNSPLHF
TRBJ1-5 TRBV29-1 CSVVDSPYEPQHF
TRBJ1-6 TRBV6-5 CASSNGQEMGSPLHF
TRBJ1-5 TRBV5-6 CASRPSRGGQPQHF
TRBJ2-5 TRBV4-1 CASSQEGGQRSETQYF
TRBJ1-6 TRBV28 CASSLFGNSSPLHF
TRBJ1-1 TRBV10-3 CAISESGENTEAFF
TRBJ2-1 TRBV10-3 CAISSLGDNNEQFF
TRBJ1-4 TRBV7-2 CASSRGQGSKEKEKLFF
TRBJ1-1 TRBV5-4 CASSPGLLNTEAFF
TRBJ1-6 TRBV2 CASKGLSPLHF
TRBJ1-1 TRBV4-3 CASSQEQGVGAFF
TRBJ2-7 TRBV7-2 CASSRGGSSYEQYF
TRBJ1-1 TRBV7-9 CASSLLLPLNTEAFF
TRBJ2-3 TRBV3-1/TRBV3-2 CASSPGTGQRVYTQYF
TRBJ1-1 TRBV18 CASSLSRGHGGPEAFF
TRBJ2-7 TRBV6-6 CASSYSGPVYEQYF
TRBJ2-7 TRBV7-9 CASSLKTSAGTDYEQYF
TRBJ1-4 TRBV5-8 CASSLGNPSEKLFF
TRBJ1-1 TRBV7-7 CASSLSGATEAFF
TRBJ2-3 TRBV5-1 CASSARLAGITDTQYF
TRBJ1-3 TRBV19 CASSKISGNTIYF
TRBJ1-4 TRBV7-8 CASSLAGQGREKLFF
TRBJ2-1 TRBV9 CASSGGQGAIQFF
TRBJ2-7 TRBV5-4 CASSPLGTPTSYEQYF
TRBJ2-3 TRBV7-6 CASSLGTSGTTDTQYF
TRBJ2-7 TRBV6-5 CASSSGQGADEQYF
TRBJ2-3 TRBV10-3 CAISESALASGSTDTQYF
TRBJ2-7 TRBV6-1 CASSEVQDYEQYF
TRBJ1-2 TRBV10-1 CASSESRERCYGYTF
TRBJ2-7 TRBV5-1 CASSPGRGSGEQYF
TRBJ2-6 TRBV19 CASSITGSGANVLTF
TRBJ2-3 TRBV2 CASSETHFRGATQYF
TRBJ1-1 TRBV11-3 CASSLVENTEAFF
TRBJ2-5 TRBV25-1 CASSEYGVQETQYF
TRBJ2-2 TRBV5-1 CASHRDGANTGELFF
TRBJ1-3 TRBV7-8 CASSLGRTGGNTIYF
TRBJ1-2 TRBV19 CASRPQRGSNYGYTF
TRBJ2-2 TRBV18 CASSRIARVQVNTGELFF
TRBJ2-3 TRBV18 CASSPGVADTQYF
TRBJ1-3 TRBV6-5 CATRTGGGNTIYF
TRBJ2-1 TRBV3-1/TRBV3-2 CASSQGPGSNEQFF
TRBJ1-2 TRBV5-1 CASSSSSGTHYGYTF
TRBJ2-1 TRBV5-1 CASSLAKEGAGNEQFF
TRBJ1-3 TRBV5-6 CASSRQGAENTIYF
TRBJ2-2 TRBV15 CATSRALFGGELFF
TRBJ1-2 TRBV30 CAWRPGASYGYTF